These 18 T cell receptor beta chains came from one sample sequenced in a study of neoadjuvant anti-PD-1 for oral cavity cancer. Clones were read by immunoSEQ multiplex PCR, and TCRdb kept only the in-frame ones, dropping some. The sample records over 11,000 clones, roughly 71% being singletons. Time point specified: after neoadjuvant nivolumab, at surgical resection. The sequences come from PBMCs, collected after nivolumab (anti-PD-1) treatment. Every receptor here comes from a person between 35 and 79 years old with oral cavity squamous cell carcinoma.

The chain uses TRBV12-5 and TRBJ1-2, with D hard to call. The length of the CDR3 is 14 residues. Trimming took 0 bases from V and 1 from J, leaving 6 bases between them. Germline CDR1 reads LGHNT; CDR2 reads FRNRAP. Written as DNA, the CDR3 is TGTGCTAGTGGTTTGGTTGGGAGTAACTATGGCTACACCTTC. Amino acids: CASGLVGSNYGYTF.

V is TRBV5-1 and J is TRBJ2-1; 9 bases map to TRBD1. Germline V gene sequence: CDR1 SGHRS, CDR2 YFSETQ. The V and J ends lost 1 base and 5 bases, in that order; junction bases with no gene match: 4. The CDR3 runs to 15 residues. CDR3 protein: CASSLTGTGNNEQFF. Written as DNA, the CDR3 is TGCGCCAGCAGCTTGACCGGGACAGGGAACAATGAGCAGTTCTTC.

The CDR3 protein is CASSIGLLQGITYEQYF. Written as DNA, the CDR3 is TGTGCCAGTAGTATAGGCCTGTTGCAGGGTATTACCTACGAGCAGTACTTC. This chain joins TRBV19 and TRBJ2-7; weak D call: TRBD1 (5 bases). This CDR3 has 17 residues. V shed 1 base and J shed 2 bases, with 18 bases lying between them. Germline V CDR1 and CDR2: LNHDA, SQIVND (reference sequence).

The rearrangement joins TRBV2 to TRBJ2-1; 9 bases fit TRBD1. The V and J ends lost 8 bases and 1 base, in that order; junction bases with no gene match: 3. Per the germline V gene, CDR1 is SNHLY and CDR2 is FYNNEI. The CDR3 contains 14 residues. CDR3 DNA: TGTGCCAGCCTGGACAGGGGTTCCTACAATGAGCAGTTCTTC. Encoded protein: CASLDRGSYNEQFF.

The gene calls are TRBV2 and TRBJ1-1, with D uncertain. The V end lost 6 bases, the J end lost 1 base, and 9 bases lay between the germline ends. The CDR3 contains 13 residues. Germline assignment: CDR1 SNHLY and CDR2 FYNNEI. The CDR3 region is CASRVEGNTEAFF. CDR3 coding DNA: TGTGCCAGCAGGGTAGAGGGGAACACTGAAGCTTTCTTT.

CDR3 protein: CASSLAKRASGTNNEQFF. CDR3 nucleotide sequence: TGCGCCAGCAGCTTGGCCAAACGGGCTAGCGGGACTAACAATGAGCAGTTCTTC. The chain carries TRBV5-1 and TRBJ2-1; 9 positions match TRBD2. CDR3 length: 18 amino acids. Per the germline V gene, CDR1 is SGHRS and CDR2 is YFSETQ. V lost 0 bases, J lost 5 bases, and 12 bases stayed unmatched.

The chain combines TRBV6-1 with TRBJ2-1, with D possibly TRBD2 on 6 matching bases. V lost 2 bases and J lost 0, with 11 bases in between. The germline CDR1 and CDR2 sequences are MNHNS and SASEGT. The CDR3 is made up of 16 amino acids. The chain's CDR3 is CASSETSLSSYNEQFF. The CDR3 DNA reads TGTGCCAGCAGTGAAACTAGCTTGAGCTCCTACAATGAGCAGTTCTTC.

The CDR3 reads CASSRQIRPTGWGNYGYTF. The CDR3, as DNA: TGTGCCAGCAGTCGACAGATTAGACCGACAGGGTGGGGTAACTATGGCTACACCTTC. The rearrangement uses TRBV2 and TRBJ1-2; TRBD1 matches 7 bases. V was pared by 5 bases and J by 1 base, with 19 bases of the junction left unmatched. The CDR3 is 19 amino acids. Germline CDR1 SNHLY, CDR2 FYNNEI. The variable domain in full, completed from reference TRBV2 and TRBJ1-2, reads EPEVTQTPSHQVTQMGQEVILRCVPISNHLYFYWYRQILGQKVEFLVSFYNNEISEKSEIFDDQFSVERPDGSNFTLKIRSTKLEDSAMYFCASSRQIRPTGWGNYGYTFGSGTRLTVV.

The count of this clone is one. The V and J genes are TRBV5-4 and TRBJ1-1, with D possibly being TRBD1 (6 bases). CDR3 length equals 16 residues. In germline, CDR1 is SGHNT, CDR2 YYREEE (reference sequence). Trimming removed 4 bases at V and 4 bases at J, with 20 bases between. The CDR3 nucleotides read TGTGCCAGCAGCATTAACCGAGGGGGGGGTGTCACTGAAGCTTTCTTT. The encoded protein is CASSINRGGGVTEAFF.

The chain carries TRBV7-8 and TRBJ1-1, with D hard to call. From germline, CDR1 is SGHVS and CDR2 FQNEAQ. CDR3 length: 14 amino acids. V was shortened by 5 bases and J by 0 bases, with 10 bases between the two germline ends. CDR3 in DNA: TGTGCCAGCAGCCAACCGAGCGTGAACACTGAAGCTTTCTTT. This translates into CASSQPSVNTEAFF.

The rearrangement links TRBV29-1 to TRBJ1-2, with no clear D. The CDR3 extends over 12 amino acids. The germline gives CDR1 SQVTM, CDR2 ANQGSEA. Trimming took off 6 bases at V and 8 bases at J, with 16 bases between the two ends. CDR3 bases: TGCAGCGTCGTCGACGGCCGGAGAGGCTACACCTTC. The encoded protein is CSVVDGRRGYTF.

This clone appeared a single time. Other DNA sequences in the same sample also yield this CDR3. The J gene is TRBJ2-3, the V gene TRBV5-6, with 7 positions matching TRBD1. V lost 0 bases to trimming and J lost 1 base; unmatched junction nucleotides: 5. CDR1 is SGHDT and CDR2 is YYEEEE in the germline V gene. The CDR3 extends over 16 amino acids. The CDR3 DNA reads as TGTGCCAGCAGCTTGGATTCCGGGACAGGCACAGATACGCAGTATTTT. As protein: CASSLDSGTGTDTQYF.

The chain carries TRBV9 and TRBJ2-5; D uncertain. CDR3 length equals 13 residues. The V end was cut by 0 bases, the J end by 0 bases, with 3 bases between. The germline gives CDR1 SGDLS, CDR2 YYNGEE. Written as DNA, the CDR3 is TGTGCCAGCAGCGTAGTTGACCAAGAGACCCAGTACTTC. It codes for CASSVVDQETQYF.

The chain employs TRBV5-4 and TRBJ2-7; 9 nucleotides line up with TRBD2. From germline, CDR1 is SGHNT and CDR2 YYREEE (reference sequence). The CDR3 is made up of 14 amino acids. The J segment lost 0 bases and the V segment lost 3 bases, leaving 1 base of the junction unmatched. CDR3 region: CASSSSGTSYEQYF. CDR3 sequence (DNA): TGTGCCAGCAGCTCTAGCGGGACCTCCTACGAGCAGTACTTC.

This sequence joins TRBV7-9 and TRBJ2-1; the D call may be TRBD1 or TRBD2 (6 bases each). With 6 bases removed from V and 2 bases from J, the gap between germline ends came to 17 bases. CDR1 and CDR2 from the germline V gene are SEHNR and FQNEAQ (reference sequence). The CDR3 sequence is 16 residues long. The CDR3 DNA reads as TGTGCCAGCAGATCAAAGGGGGGTCGGACCTACAATGAGCAGTTCTTC. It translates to CASRSKGGRTYNEQFF.

CDR3 in DNA: TGTGCCAGCAGTTTAGGGACAGGGGCGAACTATGGCTACACCTTC. Translated: CASSLGTGANYGYTF. The rearrangement uses TRBV27 and TRBJ1-2; TRBD1 matches at 10 bases. Germline CDR1 MNHEY, CDR2 SMNVEV (reference sequence). The CDR3 length is 15 residues. J was trimmed by 2 bases and V by 2 bases; bases with no gene match: 2.

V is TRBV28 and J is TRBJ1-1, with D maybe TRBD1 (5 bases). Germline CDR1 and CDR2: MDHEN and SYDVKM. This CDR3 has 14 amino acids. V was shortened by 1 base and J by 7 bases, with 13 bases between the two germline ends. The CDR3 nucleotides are TGTGCCAGCAGTTTATTTGGGGGGATTCTTGAAGCTTTCTTT. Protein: CASSLFGGILEAFF. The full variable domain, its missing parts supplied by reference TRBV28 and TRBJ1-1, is DVKVTQSSRYLVKRTGEKVFLECVQDMDHENMFWYRQDPGLGLRLIYFSYDVKMKEKGDIPEGYSVSREKKERFSLILESASTNQTSMYLCASSLFGGILEAFFGQGTRLTVV.

Here the CDR3 reads CASSEARPGAYGYTF. CDR3 nucleotide sequence: TGTGCCAGCAGTGAAGCGCGGCCAGGGGCTTATGGCTACACCTTC. The rearrangement links TRBV6-1 to TRBJ1-2; tentatively, D is TRBD1 (6 bases). With 0 bases removed from V and 5 bases from J, the gap between germline ends came to 13 bases. CDR1 and CDR2 (germline): MNHNS, SASEGT. This CDR3 is built from 15 residues.